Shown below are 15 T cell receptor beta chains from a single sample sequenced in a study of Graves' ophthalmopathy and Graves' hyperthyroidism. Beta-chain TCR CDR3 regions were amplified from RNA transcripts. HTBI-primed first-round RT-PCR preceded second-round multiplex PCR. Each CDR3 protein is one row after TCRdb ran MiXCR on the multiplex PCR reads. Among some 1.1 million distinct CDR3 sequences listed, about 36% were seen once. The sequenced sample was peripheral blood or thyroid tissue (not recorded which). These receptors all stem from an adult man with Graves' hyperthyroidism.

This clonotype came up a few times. The CDR3: CASSLVADANEKLFF. Written as DNA, the CDR3 is TGTGCCAGCAGCTTAGTAGCCGATGCTAATGAAAAACTGTTTTTT. The chain links TRBV7-2 to TRBJ1-4; D uncertain. The CDR3 totals 15 residues. Germline lookup yields CDR1 SGHTA and CDR2 FQGNSA. Trimming took off 1 base at V and 3 bases at J, with 9 bases between the two ends.

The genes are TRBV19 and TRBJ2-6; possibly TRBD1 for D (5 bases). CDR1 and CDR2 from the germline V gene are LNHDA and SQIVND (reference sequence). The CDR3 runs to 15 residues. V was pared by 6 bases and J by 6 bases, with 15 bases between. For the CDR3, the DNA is TGTGCCAGTAGCCTAAGGGGATTTGAGGCCAACGTCCTGACTTTC. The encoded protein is CASSLRGFEANVLTF.

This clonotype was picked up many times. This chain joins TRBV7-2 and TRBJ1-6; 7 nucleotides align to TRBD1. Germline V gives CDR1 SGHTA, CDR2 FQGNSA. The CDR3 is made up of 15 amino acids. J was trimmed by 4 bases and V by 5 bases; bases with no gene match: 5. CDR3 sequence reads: CASSPDRAYNSPLHF. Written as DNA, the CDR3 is TGTGCCAGCAGCCCAGACAGGGCGTATAATTCACCCCTCCACTTT. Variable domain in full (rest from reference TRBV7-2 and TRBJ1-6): GAGVSQSPSNKVTEKGKDVELRCDPISGHTALYWYRQSLGQGLEFLIYFQGNSAPDKSGLPSDRFSAERTGGSVSTLTIQRTQQEDSAVYLCASSPDRAYNSPLHFGNGTRLTVT.

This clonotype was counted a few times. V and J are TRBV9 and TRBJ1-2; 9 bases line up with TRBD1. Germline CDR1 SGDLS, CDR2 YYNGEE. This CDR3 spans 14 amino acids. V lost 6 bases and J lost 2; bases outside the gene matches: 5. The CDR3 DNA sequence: TGTGCCAGCACCGTCGGACAGGGGAACTATGGCTACACCTTC. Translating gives CASTVGQGNYGYTF.

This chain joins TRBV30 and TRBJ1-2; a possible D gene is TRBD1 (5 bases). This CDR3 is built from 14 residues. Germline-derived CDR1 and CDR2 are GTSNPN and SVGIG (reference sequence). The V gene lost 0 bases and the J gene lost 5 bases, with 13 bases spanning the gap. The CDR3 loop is CAWSVQVLRYGYTF. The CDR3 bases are TGTGCCTGGAGTGTACAGGTTCTCCGATATGGCTACACCTTC. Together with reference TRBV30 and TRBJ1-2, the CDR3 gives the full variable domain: SQTIHQWPATLVQPVGSPLSLECTVEGTSNPNLYWYRQAAGRGLQLLFYSVGIGQISSEVPQNLSASRPQDRQFILSSKKLLLSDSGFYLCAWSVQVLRYGYTFGSGTRLTVV.

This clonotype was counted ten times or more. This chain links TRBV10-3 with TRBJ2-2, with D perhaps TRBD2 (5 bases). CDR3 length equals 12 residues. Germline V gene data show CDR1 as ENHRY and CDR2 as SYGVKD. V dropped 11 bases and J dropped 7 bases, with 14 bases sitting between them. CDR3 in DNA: TGTGCCTCCCTGGGAGATGGCGGGGAGCTGTTTTTT. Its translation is CASLGDGGELFF.

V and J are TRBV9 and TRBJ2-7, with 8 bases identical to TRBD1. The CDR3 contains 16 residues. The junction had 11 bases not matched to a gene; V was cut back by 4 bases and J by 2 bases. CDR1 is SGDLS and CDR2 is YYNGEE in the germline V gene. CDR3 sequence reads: CASSHRTGTGTYEQYF. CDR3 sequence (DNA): TGTGCCAGCAGCCATCGGACCGGGACAGGCACCTACGAGCAGTACTTC. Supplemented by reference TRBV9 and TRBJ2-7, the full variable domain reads DSGVTQTPKHLITATGQRVTLRCSPRSGDLSVYWYQQSLDQGLQFLIQYYNGEERAKGNILERFSAQQFPDLHSELNLSSLELGDSALYFCASSHRTGTGTYEQYFGPGTRLTVT.

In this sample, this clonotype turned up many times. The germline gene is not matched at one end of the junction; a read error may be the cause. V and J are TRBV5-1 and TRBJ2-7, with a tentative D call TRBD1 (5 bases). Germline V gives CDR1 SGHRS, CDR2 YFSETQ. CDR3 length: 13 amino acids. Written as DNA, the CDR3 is TGTGCCAGCAGCCTCGACAGCACCTACGAGCAGTACTTC. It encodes CASSLDSTYEQYF.

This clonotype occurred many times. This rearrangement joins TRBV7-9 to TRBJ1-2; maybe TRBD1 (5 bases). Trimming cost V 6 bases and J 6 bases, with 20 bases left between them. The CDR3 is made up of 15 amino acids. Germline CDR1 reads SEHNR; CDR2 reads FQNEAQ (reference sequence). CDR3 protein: CASSKRGGLSDGYTF. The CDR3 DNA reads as TGTGCCAGCAGTAAGAGGGGAGGACTCTCGGATGGCTACACCTTC.

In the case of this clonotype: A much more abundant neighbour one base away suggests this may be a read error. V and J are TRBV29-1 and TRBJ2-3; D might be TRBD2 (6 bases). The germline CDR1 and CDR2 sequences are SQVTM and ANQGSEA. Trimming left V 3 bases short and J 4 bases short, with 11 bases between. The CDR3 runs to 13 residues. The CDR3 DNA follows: TGCAGCGTTGATACGCGGGACGCAGATACGCAGTATTTT. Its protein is CSVDTRDADTQYF.

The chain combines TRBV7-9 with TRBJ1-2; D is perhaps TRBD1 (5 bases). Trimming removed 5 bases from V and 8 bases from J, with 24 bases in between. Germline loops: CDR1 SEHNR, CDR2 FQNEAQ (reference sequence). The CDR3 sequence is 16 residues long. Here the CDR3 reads CASSPESDTAFDGYTF. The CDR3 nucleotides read TGTGCCAGCAGCCCAGAGTCGGACACCGCCTTCGACGGCTACACCTTC.

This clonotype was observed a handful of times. The CDR3 DNA reads TGCAGTGCACTAACGACGGAGAGCTCCTACGAGCAGTACTTC. This sequence encodes CSALTTESSYEQYF. The gene calls are TRBV20-1 and TRBJ2-7; no reliable D call. There are 14 residues in the CDR3. The germline V and J ends were trimmed by 6 bases and 0 bases, with 15 bases remaining between them. Germline CDR1 and CDR2: DFQATT and SNEGSKA (reference sequence).

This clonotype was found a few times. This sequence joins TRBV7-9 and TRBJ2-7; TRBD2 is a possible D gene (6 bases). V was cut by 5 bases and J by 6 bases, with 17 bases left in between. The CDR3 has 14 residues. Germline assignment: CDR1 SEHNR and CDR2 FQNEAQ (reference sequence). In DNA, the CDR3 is TGTGCCAGCAGCAACCGGGGAGGCGGGACCGAGCAGTACTTC. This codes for CASSNRGGGTEQYF. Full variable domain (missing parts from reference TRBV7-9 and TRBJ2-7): DTGVSQNPRHKITKRGQNVTFRCDPISEHNRLYWYRQTLGQGPEFLTYFQNEAQLEKSRLLSDRFSAERPKGSFSTLEIQRTEQGDSAMYLCASSNRGGGTEQYFGPGTRLTVT.

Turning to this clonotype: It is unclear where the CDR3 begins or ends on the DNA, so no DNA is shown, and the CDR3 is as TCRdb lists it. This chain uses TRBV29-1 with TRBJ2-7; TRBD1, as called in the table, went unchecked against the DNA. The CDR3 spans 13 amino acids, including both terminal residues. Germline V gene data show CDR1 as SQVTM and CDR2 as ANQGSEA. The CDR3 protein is CSVADGTGGVPYF.

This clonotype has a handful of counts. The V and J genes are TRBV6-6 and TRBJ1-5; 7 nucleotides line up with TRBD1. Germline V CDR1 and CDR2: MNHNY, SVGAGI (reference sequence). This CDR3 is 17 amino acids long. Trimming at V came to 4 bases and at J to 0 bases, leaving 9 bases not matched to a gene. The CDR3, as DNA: TGTGCCAGCAGTTCACGCGGTGGGACAGTTAGCAATCAGCCCCAGCATTTT. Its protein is CASSSRGGTVSNQPQHF.